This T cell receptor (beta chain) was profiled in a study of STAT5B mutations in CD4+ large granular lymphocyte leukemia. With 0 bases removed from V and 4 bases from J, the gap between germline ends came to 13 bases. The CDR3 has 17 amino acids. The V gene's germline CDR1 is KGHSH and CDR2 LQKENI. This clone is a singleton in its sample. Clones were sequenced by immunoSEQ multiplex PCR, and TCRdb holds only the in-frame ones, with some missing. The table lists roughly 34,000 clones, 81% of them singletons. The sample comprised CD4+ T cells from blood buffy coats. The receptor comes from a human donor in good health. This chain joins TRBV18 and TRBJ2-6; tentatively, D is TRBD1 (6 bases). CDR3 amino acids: CASSPPGQGAGANVLTF. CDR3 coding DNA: TGTGCCAGCTCACCACCGGGACAAGGGGCCGGGGCCAACGTCCTGACTTTC.